This T cell receptor beta chain was found in a study of spatial heterogeneity in lung cancer. The study's findings and limits: Within tumors, counts of expanded alpha and beta TCRs tracked tumor mutation counts.

Sample time point: sample taken at primary tumor resection. Frozen PBMC, nontumor lung or tumor provided whole RNA, which was sequenced unsorted. Unique molecular identifiers, one per molecule, were present on every TCR cDNA molecule. TCRdb called the 5' RACE reads again in MiXCR, with one record for every CDR3 protein. The top ten clones hold almost 25% of a sample with 13,000 or so distinct CDR3 sequences, approximately 5.5% of them seen once. This clonotype was detected many times. Its antigen is unknown. This beta chain lies outside the target of a library built for alpha chains; its clone size means little. Germline V gene lookup returns CDR1 DFQATT and CDR2 SNEGSKA (reference sequence). Between the trimmed V and J ends, which lost 6 bases and 3 bases, there was a span of 9 bases. There are 11 residues in the CDR3.

The V call is TRBV20-1, the J call TRBJ2-7, with D perhaps TRBD2 (6 bases). Sample: lung tumor tissue, taken at surgery. The origin of this receptor is a male donor with early-stage non-small cell lung cancer. In DNA form, the CDR3 reads TGCAGTGCCCCGGACTACTACGAGCAGTACTTC. As protein: CSAPDYYEQYF.